This T cell receptor (beta chain) was sequenced in a study of CD8 T cells in ankylosing spondylitis. Study-level findings and limits: The study identified a TCR beta motif of roughly eight highly homologous variants that appeared characteristic of ankylosing spondylitis blood.

MiXCR, run by TCRdb on the 5' RACE reads, gives a single entry per CDR3 protein. The sample holds 250,000 to 350,000 distinct CDR3 sequences; 8% are singletons and the top ten take just over 14%. This clonotype was picked up many times. What it recognizes is unknown. Sequenced input: blood, either unsorted or a sorted T cell fraction (not recorded which). The source of this sequence is a male donor with ankylosing spondylitis.

The CDR3 loop reads CASSLALGLTTGELFF. CDR3 sequence (DNA): TGTGCCAGCAGCTTAGCGCTCGGGCTCACGACCGGGGAGCTGTTTTTT. The V call is TRBV7-8, the J call TRBJ2-2, with unresolved D. V lost 0 bases and J lost 5, with 13 bases in between. The CDR3 loop spans 16 amino acids. In germline, CDR1 is SGHVS, CDR2 FQNEAQ. The whole variable domain, filled in from reference TRBV7-8 and TRBJ2-2, reads GAGVSQSPRYKVAKRGQDVALRCDPISGHVSLFWYQQALGQGPEFLTYFQNEAQLDKSGLPSDRFFAERPEGSVSTLKIQRTQQEDSAVYLCASSLALGLTTGELFFGEGSRLTVL.